This TCR beta chain was found in a study of shared clonotypes between healthy human individuals. This table comes from immunoSEQ multiplex PCR, and its TCRdb copy is limited to in-frame clones, with some not included. This table has approximately 1.9 million clones, over 85% appearing once. This CDR3 has 12 residues. Germline loops: CDR1 SGHAT, CDR2 FQNNGV. The V gene lost 1 base and the J gene lost 6 bases, with 6 bases spanning the gap. CD8 cells classed as naive were CD45RO-negative and positively selected for CCR7, excluding terminally differentiated effector memory CD45RA+ cells. Sequencing used naive CD8+ T cells from PBMCs. The receptor comes from a man younger than 30 in good health. Some clones in this sample may be carry-over from other donors' samples. The V gene is TRBV11-2, the J gene TRBJ1-1; no clear D. The CDR3 nucleotides are TGTGCCAGCAGCTTAGTGGGGTCTGAAGCTTTCTTT. Amino acids: CASSLVGSEAFF.